This T cell receptor (beta chain) is drawn from a study of T cell repertoires in cytomegalovirus infection. Study background: Public TCR beta signatures were indicative of both CMV infection and a matching HLA type.

TCRdb redid the calling of the reads with MiXCR, one entry per CDR3 protein. Among about a million distinct CDR3 sequences listed, approximately 30% were seen once. The sample holds many counts of this clonotype. Antigen unknown. With 1 base removed from V and 10 bases from J, the gap between germline ends came to 4 bases. The germline V gene encodes CDR1 SEHNR and CDR2 FQNEAQ (reference sequence). CDR3 length equals 10 residues. Points from the study as a whole: Individuals carrying CMV plus the relevant HLA were identified by cumulative frequency of public TCR beta families. Dominant in the ex vivo response were TCR beta clonotypes restricted by HLA-C and specific for CMV.

The source was cultured CD8+ T cells from PBMCs, collected from culture after CMV antigen stimulation. V and J are TRBV7-9 and TRBJ1-1; no firm D call. The TCR comes from a human donor in good health (CMV status not recorded). Some clones in this sample may be carry-over from other donors' samples. The CDR3 DNA is TGTGCCAGCAGCTTAGGGGGAGCTTTCTTT. Translation: CASSLGGAFF.